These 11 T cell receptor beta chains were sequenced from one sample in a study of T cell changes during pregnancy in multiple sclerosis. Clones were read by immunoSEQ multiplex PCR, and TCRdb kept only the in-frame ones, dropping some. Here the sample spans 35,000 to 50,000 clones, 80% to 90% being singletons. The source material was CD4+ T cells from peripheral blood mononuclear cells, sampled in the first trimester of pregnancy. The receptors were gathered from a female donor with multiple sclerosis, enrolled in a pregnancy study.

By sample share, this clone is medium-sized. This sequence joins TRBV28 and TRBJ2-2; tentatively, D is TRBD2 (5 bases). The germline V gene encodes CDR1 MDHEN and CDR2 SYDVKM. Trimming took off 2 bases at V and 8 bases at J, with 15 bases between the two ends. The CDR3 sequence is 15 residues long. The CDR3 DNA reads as TGTGCCAGCAGTTTACCCGGGATCAAGGTGGGGGAGCTGTTTTTT. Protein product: CASSLPGIKVGELFF. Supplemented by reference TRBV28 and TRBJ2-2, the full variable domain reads DVKVTQSSRYLVKRTGEKVFLECVQDMDHENMFWYRQDPGLGLRLIYFSYDVKMKEKGDIPEGYSVSREKKERFSLILESASTNQTSMYLCASSLPGIKVGELFFGEGSRLTVL.

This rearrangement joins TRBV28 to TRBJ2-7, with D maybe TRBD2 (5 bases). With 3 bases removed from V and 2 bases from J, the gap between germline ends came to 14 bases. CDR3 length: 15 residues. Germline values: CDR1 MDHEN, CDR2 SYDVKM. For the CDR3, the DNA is TGTGCCAGCAGTTTTTGGCCAATGAGGGCCTACGAGCAGTACTTC. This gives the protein CASSFWPMRAYEQYF.

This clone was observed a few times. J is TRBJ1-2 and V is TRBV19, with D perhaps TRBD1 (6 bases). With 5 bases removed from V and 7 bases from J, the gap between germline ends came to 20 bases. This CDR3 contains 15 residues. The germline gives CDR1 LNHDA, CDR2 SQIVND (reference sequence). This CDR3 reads CASSPSGTLARGYTF. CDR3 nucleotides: TGTGCCAGTAGTCCTTCCGGGACATTGGCCCGTGGCTACACCTTC.

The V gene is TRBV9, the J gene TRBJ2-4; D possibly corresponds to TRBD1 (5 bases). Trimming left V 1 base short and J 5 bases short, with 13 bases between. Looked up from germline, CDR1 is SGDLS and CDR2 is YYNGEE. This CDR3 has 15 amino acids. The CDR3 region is CASSVTSGPQNIQYF. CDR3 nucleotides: TGTGCCAGCAGCGTAACTTCAGGGCCCCAAAACATTCAGTACTTC.

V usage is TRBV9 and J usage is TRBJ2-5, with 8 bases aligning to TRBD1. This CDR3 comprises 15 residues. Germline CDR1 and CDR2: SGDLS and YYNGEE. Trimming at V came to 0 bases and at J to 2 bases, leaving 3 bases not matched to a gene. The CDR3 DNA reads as TGTGCCAGCAGCGTAGCTCAGGGGGCACAAGAGACCCAGTACTTC. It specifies CASSVAQGAQETQYF.

CDR3 sequence reads: CASSPQGTGANVLTF. DNA for the CDR3: TGTGCCAGCAGTCCACAGGGAACTGGGGCCAACGTCCTGACTTTC. The genes are TRBV28 and TRBJ2-6; maybe TRBD1 (6 bases). Germline assignment: CDR1 MDHEN and CDR2 SYDVKM. The CDR3 totals 15 residues. The germline V and J ends were trimmed by 5 bases and 2 bases, with 10 bases remaining between them.

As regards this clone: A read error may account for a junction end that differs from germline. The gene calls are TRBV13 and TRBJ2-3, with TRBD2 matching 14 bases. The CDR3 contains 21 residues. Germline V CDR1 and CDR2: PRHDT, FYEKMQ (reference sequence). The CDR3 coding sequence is TGTGCCAGCAGCGTAGGACTAGCGGGAGGAATGGGTACCCGCAGGGCAGATACGCAGTATTTT. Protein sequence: CASSVGLAGGMGTRRADTQYF.

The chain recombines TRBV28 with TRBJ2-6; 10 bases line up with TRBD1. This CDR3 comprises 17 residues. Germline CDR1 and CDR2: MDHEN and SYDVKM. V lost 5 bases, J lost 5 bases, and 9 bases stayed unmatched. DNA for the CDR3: TGTGCCAGCAGTCGACAGGGGGCTCCCTCATGGGCCAACGTCCTGACTTTC. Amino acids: CASSRQGAPSWANVLTF.

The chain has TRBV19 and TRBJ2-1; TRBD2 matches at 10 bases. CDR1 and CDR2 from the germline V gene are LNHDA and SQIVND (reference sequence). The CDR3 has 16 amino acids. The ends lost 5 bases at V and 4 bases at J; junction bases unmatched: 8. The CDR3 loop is CASSPLGLADYNEQFF. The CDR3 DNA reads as TGTGCCAGTAGTCCGCTTGGACTAGCGGATTACAATGAGCAGTTCTTC.

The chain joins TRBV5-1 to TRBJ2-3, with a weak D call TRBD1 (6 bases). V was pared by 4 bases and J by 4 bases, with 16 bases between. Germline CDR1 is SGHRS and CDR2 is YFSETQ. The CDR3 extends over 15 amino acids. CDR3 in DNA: TGCGCCAGCAGCCCGAGGGACACCGGGGCAGATACGCAGTATTTT. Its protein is CASSPRDTGADTQYF.

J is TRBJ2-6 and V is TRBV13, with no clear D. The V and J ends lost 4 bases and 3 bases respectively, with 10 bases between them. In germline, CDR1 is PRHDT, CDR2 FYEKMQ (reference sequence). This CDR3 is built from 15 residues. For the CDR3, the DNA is TGTGCCAGCAGCTCTCAGTTTGGTGGGGCCAACGTCCTGACTTTC. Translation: CASSSQFGGANVLTF.